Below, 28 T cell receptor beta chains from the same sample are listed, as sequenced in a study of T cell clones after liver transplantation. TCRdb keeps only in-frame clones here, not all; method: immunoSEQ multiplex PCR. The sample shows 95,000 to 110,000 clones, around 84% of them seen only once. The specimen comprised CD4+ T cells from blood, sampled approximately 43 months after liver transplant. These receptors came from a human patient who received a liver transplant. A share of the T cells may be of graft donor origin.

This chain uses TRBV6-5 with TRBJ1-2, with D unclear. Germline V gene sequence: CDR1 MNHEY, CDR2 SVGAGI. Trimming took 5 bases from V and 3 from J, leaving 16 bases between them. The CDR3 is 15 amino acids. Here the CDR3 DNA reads TGTGCCAGCAGTCCCGGGCGGGTTAGCGACTATGGCTACACCTTC. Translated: CASSPGRVSDYGYTF.

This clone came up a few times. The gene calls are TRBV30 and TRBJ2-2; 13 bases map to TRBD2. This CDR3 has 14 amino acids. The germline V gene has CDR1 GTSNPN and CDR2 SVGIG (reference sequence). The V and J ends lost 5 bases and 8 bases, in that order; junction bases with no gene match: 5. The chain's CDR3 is CAWGRTSGRGELFF. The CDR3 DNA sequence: TGTGCCTGGGGGAGGACTAGCGGGAGAGGGGAGCTGTTTTTT.

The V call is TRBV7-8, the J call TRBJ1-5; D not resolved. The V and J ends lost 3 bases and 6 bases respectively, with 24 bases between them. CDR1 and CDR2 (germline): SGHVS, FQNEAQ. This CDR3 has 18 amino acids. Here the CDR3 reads CASSLLVVGKLYTQPQHF. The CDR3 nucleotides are TGTGCCAGCAGCTTGTTGGTAGTTGGGAAGTTGTACACTCAGCCCCAGCATTTT.

The CDR3 sequence is CASSPGQGMNTEAFF. CDR3 coding DNA: TGCGCCAGCAGCCCCGGACAGGGGATGAACACTGAAGCTTTCTTT. V gene TRBV5-1 combines with J gene TRBJ1-1; 9 bases are a match to TRBD1. Germline V lookup: CDR1 SGHRS, CDR2 YFSETQ. CDR3 size: 15 residues. The trim removed 4 bases at V and 0 bases at J, leaving 4 bases unmatched.

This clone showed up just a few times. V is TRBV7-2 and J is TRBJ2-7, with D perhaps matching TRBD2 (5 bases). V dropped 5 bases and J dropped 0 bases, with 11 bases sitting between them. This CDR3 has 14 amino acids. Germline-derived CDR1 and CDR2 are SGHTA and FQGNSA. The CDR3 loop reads CASSPFGSSYEQYF. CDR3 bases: TGTGCCAGCAGCCCCTTTGGGAGCTCCTACGAGCAGTACTTC.

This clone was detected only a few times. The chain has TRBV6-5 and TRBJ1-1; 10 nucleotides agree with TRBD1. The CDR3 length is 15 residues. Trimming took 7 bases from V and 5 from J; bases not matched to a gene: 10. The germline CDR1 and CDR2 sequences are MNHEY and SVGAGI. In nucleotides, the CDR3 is TGTGCCAGCACTACCTTTGGGACAGGGGTTACTGAAGCTTTCTTT. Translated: CASTTFGTGVTEAFF.

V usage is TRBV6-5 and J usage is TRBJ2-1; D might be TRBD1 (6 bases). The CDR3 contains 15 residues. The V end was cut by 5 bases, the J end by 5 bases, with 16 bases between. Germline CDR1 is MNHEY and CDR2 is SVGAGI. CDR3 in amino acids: CASSREQGLDNEQFF. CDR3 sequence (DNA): TGTGCCAGCAGTAGAGAACAGGGTTTGGACAATGAGCAGTTCTTC.

CDR3: CASSLGLAGTYQETQYF. CDR3 DNA: TGTGCCAGCAGCTTGGGACTAGCGGGGACGTACCAAGAGACCCAGTACTTC. The rearrangement joins TRBV5-6 to TRBJ2-5, with 11 bases aligning to TRBD2. Per the germline V gene, CDR1 is SGHDT and CDR2 is YYEEEE. The CDR3 sequence is 17 residues long. With 0 bases clipped from V and 0 bases from J, the junction kept 4 bases outside the gene matches.

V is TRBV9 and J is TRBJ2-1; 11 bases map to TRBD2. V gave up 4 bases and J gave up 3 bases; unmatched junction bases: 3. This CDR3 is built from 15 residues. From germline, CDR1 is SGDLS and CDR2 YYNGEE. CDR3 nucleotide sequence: TGTGCCAGCAGCCTTACTAGCGGGGGCTACAATGAGCAGTTCTTC. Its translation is CASSLTSGGYNEQFF.

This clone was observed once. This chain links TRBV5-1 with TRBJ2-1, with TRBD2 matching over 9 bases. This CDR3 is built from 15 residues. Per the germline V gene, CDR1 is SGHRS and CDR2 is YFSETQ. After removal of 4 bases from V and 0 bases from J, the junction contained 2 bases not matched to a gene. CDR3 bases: TGCGCCAGCAGCGCGACTAGCGGCTCCTACAATGAGCAGTTCTTC. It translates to CASSATSGSYNEQFF. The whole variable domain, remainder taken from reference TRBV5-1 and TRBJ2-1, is KAGVTQTPRYLIKTRGQQVTLSCSPISGHRSVSWYQQTPGQGLQFLFEYFSETQRNKGNFPGRFSGRQFSNSRSEMNVSTLELGDSALYLCASSATSGSYNEQFFGPGTRLTVL.

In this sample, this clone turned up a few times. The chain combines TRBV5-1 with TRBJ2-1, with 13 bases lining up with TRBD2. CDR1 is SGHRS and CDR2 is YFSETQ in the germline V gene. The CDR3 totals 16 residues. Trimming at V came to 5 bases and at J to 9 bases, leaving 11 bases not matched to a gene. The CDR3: CASSPPLAGGAREQFF. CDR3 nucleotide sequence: TGCGCCAGCAGTCCTCCACTAGCGGGGGGGGCACGTGAGCAGTTCTTC.

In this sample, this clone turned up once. The CDR3 reads CASSWTGGKTQYF. DNA of the CDR3: TGTGCCAGCAGCTGGACAGGGGGGAAGACCCAGTACTTC. V and J are TRBV7-9 and TRBJ2-5, with 10 bases identical to TRBD1. Trimming at V came to 4 bases and at J to 6 bases, leaving 2 bases not matched to a gene. The CDR3 contains 13 residues. Looked up from germline, CDR1 is SEHNR and CDR2 is FQNEAQ (reference sequence).

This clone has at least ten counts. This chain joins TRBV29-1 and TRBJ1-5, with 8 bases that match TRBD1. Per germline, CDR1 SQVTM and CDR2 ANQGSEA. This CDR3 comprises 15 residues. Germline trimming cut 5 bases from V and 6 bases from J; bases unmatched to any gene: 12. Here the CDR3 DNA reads TGCAGCGTTACGCAGGGGGCAAGAGGAAGTCAGCCCCAGCATTTT. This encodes CSVTQGARGSQPQHF.

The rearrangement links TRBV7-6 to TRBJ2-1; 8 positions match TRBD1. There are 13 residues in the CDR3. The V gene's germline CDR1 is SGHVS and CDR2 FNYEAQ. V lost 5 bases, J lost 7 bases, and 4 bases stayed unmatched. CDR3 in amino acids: CASSRDRGNEQFF. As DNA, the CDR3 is TGTGCCAGCAGCCGAGACAGGGGAAATGAGCAGTTCTTC. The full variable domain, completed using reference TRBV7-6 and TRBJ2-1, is GAGVSQSPRYKVTKRGQDVALRCDPISGHVSLYWYRQALGQGPEFLTYFNYEAQQDKSGLPNDRFSAERPEGSISTLTIQRTEQRDSAMYRCASSRDRGNEQFFGPGTRLTVL.

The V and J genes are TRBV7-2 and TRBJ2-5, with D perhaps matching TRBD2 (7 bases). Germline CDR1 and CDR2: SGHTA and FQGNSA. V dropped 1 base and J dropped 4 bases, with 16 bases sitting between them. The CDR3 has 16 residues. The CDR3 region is CASSLGRGQAGETQYF. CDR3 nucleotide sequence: TGTGCCAGCAGCTTAGGGCGGGGGCAGGCGGGAGAGACCCAGTACTTC.

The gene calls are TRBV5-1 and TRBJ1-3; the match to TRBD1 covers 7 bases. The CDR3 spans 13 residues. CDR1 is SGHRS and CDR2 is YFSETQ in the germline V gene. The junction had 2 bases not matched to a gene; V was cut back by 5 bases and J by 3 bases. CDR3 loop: CASSTGVGNTIYF. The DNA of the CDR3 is TGCGCCAGCAGTACAGGGGTTGGAAACACCATATATTTT.

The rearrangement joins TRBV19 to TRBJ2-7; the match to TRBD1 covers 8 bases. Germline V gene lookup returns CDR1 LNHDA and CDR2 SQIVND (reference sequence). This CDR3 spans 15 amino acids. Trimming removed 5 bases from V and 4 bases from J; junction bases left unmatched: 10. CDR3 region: CASSAPRDRSYEQYF. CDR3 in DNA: TGTGCCAGTAGTGCTCCCCGGGACAGGTCGTACGAGCAGTACTTC.

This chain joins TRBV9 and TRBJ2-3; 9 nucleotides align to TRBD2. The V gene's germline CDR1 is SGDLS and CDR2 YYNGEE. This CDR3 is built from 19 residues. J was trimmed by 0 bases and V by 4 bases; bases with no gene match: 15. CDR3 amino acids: CASSIPSWGSGGSTDTQYF. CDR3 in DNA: TGTGCCAGCAGCATCCCGAGTTGGGGTAGCGGGGGAAGCACAGATACGCAGTATTTT.

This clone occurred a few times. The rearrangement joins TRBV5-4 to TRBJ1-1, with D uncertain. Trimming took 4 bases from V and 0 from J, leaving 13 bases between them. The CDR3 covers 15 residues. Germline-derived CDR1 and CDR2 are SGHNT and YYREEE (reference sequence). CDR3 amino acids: CASSPRKGMNTEAFF. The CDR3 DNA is TGTGCCAGCAGCCCCAGGAAGGGAATGAACACTGAAGCTTTCTTT.

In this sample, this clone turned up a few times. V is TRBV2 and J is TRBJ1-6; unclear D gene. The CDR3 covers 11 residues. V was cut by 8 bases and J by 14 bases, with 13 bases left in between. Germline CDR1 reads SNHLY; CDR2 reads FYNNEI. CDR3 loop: CASRLEVALHF. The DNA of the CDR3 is TGTGCCAGCCGCCTAGAGGTGGCCCTCCACTTT.

The CDR3 here is CASRDTGLGTVQPQHF. The CDR3 nucleotides are TGTGCCAGCAGGGATACAGGGTTGGGTACAGTTCAGCCCCAGCATTTT. J is TRBJ1-5 and V is TRBV6-6, with TRBD1 as a possible D gene (6 bases). V lost 6 bases to trimming and J lost 6 bases, with 21 bases between them. The CDR3 covers 16 residues. CDR1 and CDR2 (germline): MNHNY, SVGAGI (reference sequence).

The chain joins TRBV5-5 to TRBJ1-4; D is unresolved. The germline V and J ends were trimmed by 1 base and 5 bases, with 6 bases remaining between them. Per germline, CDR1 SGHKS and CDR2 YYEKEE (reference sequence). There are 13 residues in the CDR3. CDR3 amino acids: CASSLYGNEKLFF. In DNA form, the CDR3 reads TGTGCCAGCAGCTTGTACGGGAATGAAAAACTGTTTTTT.

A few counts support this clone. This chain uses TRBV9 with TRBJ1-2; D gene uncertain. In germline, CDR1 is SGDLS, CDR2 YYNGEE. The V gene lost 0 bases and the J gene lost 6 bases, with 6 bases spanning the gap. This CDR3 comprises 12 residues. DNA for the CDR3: TGTGCCAGCAGCGTAGTTAATGATGGCTACACCTTC. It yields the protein CASSVVNDGYTF. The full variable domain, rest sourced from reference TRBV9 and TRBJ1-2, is DSGVTQTPKHLITATGQRVTLRCSPRSGDLSVYWYQQSLDQGLQFLIQYYNGEERAKGNILERFSAQQFPDLHSELNLSSLELGDSALYFCASSVVNDGYTFGSGTRLTVV.

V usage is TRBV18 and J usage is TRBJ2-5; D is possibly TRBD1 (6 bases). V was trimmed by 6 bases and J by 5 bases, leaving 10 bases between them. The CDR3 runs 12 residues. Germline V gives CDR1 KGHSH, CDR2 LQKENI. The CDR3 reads CASSPRGETQYF. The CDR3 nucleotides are TGTGCCAGCTCTCCGAGGGGGGAGACCCAGTACTTC. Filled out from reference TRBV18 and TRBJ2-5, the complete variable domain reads NAGVMQNPRHLVRRRGQEARLRCSPMKGHSHVYWYRQLPEEGLKFMVYLQKENIIDESGMPKERFSAEFPKEGPSILRIQQVVRGDSAAYFCASSPRGETQYFGPGTRLLVL.

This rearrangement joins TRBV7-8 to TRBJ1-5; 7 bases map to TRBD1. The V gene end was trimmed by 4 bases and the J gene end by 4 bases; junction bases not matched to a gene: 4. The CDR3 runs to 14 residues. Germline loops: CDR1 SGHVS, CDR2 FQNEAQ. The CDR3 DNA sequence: TGTGCCAGCAGCTATGGGACAGTTAATCAGCCCCAGCATTTT. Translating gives CASSYGTVNQPQHF.

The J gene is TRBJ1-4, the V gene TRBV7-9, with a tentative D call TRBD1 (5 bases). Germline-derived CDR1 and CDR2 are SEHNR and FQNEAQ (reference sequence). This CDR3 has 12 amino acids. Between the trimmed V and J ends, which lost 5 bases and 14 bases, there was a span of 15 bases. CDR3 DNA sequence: TGTGCCAGCAGCCCTCGGGACTTAGAGCTGTTTTTT. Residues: CASSPRDLELFF.

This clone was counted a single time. The CDR3 bases are TGTGCCAGTTCGGGACAGGGTAATTCACCCCTCCACTTT. Translated: CASSGQGNSPLHF. V usage is TRBV19 and J usage is TRBJ1-6; 9 bases line up with TRBD1. Germline CDR1 LNHDA, CDR2 SQIVND (reference sequence). The junction had 2 bases not matched to a gene; V was cut back by 8 bases and J by 6 bases. The CDR3 is 13 amino acids.

CDR3 nucleotides: TGTGCCAGCAGACGGCTAGCGGGGTCTAATGAGCAGTTCTTC. Encoded protein: CASRRLAGSNEQFF. The V and J genes are TRBV6-5 and TRBJ2-1; 9 positions match TRBD2. Germline V CDR1 and CDR2: MNHEY, SVGAGI. The CDR3 sequence is 14 residues long. Trimming cost V 6 bases and J 7 bases; bases outside gene matches: 7.